These 17 T cell receptor beta chains were sequenced from one sample in a study of blood T cell repertoires in COVID-19. Sequencing was performed with immunoSEQ multiplex PCR; in TCRdb, only in-frame clones are kept and a portion is missing. The sample records around 300,000 clones, about 87% being singletons. Sequenced material: PBMCs or T cells enriched from blood (not recorded which). The receptors were gathered from a woman between 45 and 65 years old who had recovered from COVID-19.

This clone was detected only a few times. This sequence joins TRBV7-9 and TRBJ1-1; TRBD1 matches at 7 bases. Germline CDR1 reads SEHNR; CDR2 reads FQNEAQ (reference sequence). This CDR3 has 15 amino acids. V lost 3 bases to trimming and J lost 1 base; unmatched junction nucleotides: 5. CDR3 in amino acids: CASSFLQGTNTEAFF. CDR3 nucleotides: TGTGCCAGCAGCTTCCTACAGGGGACGAACACTGAAGCTTTCTTT.

The chain has TRBV7-9 and TRBJ1-4, with D tentatively TRBD1 (6 bases). Per the germline V gene, CDR1 is SEHNR and CDR2 is FQNEAQ (reference sequence). The CDR3 consists of 13 residues. Trimming removed 4 bases from V and 15 bases from J, with 18 bases in between. DNA of the CDR3: TGTGCCAGCAGCTCGACCAGGGGCGCGGGTATGTTTTTT. Its protein is CASSSTRGAGMFF.

The V gene is TRBV7-3, the J gene TRBJ2-1; weak D call: TRBD2 (6 bases). The CDR3 sequence is 14 residues long. V lost 5 bases and J 9 bases, leaving 17 bases between the germline ends. Germline V gives CDR1 SGHTA, CDR2 FQGTGA. As DNA, the CDR3 is TGTGCCAGCAGCCGGGAGCCCTCGTTTAGTGAGCAGTTCTTC. Protein product: CASSREPSFSEQFF.

The chain joins TRBV7-8 to TRBJ2-2, with D possibly TRBD2 on 5 matching bases. The CDR3 sequence is 16 residues long. Trimming took off 3 bases at V and 1 base at J, with 12 bases between the two ends. Germline values: CDR1 SGHVS, CDR2 FQNEAQ. The CDR3 DNA follows: TGTGCCAGCAGCTTTATTTTAGCGCTGAACACCGGGGAGCTGTTTTTT. This encodes CASSFILALNTGELFF.

The chain joins TRBV10-2 to TRBJ1-5, with 7 bases fitting TRBD1. The CDR3 is made up of 17 amino acids. Germline-derived CDR1 and CDR2 are WSHSY and SAAADI. With V trimmed by 5 bases and J by 1 base, 11 bases remained unmatched. The CDR3 nucleotides read TGCGCCAGCAGTAAGGGGACAGTTGGGGTGAGCAATCAGCCCCAGCATTTT. It translates to CASSKGTVGVSNQPQHF.

This clone was recorded only once. The chain uses TRBV7-2 and TRBJ2-5; D uncertain. This CDR3 is 15 amino acids long. Germline values: CDR1 SGHTA, CDR2 FQGNSA. Trimming shortened V by 1 base and J by 1 base, and 10 bases separated the two germline ends. This CDR3 reads CASSLGLGFQETQYF. In nucleotides, the CDR3 is TGTGCCAGCAGCTTAGGGCTTGGCTTCCAAGAGACCCAGTACTTC.

This clone was counted once. The chain is built from TRBV9 and TRBJ2-2; tentatively, D is TRBD2 (6 bases). Trimming pared 4 bases from V and 8 bases from J, leaving 18 bases between. The CDR3 length is 15 residues. Germline V gives CDR1 SGDLS, CDR2 YYNGEE. In DNA, the CDR3 is TGTGCCAGCAGCCTACGGGACTCGACCTTTGGGGAGCTGTTTTTT. Its translation is CASSLRDSTFGELFF.

CDR3 nucleotide sequence: TGTGCCACCAGTCCGGGGAGCTATGGCTACACCTTC. This codes for CATSPGSYGYTF. The chain combines TRBV24-1 with TRBJ1-2; D gene ambiguous. The CDR3 length is 12 residues. Trimming removed 6 bases at V and 4 bases at J, with 8 bases between. Germline V lookup: CDR1 KGHDR, CDR2 SFDVKD.

The gene calls are TRBV28 and TRBJ1-2, with a weak D call TRBD1 (6 bases). This CDR3 is 15 amino acids long. Germline V gene lookup returns CDR1 MDHEN and CDR2 SYDVKM. V shed 5 bases and J shed 4 bases, with 17 bases lying between them. This CDR3 reads CASSGQGLFFYGYTF. In DNA form, the CDR3 reads TGTGCCAGCAGTGGCCAGGGGCTTTTTTTCTATGGCTACACCTTC.

The chain is built from TRBV21-1 and TRBJ1-2; whether TRBD1, the table's D call, matches the DNA was not checked. TRBV21-1 is a pseudogene. The CDR3 runs to 15 residues. The CDR3 sequence is CASSKQGGRYGGYTF. The CDR3 bases are TGTGCCAGCAGCAAACAGGGGGGCAGGTATGGCGGCTACACCTTC.

The rearrangement joins TRBV4-2 to TRBJ1-2; no reliable D call. Trimming cost V 1 base and J 6 bases, with 9 bases left between them. Per germline, CDR1 LGHNA and CDR2 YNFKEQ. The CDR3 covers 13 residues. This chain's CDR3 is CASSQAEGNGYTF. CDR3 DNA sequence: TGTGCCAGCAGCCAAGCGGAGGGAAATGGCTACACCTTC.

The J gene is TRBJ1-5, the V gene TRBV7-8, with D perhaps TRBD1 (5 bases). Germline V gene data show CDR1 as SGHVS and CDR2 as FQNEAQ. Trimming left V 0 bases short and J 7 bases short, with 16 bases between. This CDR3 has 16 residues. Written as DNA, the CDR3 is TGTGCCAGCAGCTTAGCGAATAGAGGGACTCGCCAGCCCCAGCATTTT. Protein: CASSLANRGTRQPQHF.

The V gene is TRBV6-6, the J gene TRBJ1-1; 7 nucleotides match TRBD1. V was pared by 7 bases and J by 6 bases, with 8 bases of the junction left unmatched. CDR1 and CDR2 from the germline V gene are MNHNY and SVGAGI (reference sequence). This CDR3 region has 13 residues. The CDR3 coding sequence is TGTGCCAGCAATAGAGGGACAGCCCCTGAAGCTTTCTTT. Amino acids: CASNRGTAPEAFF.

The table lists this clone with a count of one. The chain is built from TRBV4-3 and TRBJ2-7; weak D call: TRBD1 (5 bases). Germline V lookup: CDR1 LGHNA, CDR2 YSLEER. The CDR3 spans 15 residues. Trimming removed 0 bases from V and 2 bases from J, with 11 bases in between. CDR3 residues: CASSQEGPGPYEQYF. The CDR3 DNA reads as TGCGCCAGCAGCCAAGAAGGACCAGGGCCCTACGAGCAGTACTTC.

The rearrangement joins TRBV5-6 to TRBJ1-2; possibly TRBD1 for D (5 bases). The CDR3 totals 13 residues. The germline V gene encodes CDR1 SGHDT and CDR2 YYEEEE. V was trimmed by 0 bases and J by 8 bases, leaving 11 bases between them. The CDR3 DNA follows: TGTGCCAGCAGCTTGGATGGGGCTGCAGGCTACACCTTC. It specifies CASSLDGAAGYTF.

The CDR3 DNA sequence: TGTGCCAGCAGCCAAGATAGGGGCGTCAACATTCAGTACTTC. It yields the protein CASSQDRGVNIQYF. The chain joins TRBV14 to TRBJ2-4; weak D call: TRBD1 (5 bases). The CDR3 extends over 14 amino acids. The germline gives CDR1 SGHDN, CDR2 FVKESK. V gave up 0 bases and J gave up 7 bases, with 10 bases separating them.

The chain carries TRBV7-9 and TRBJ1-2, with TRBD1 matching 12 bases. J gave up 8 bases and V 5 bases, and 15 bases lay outside the gene matches. The CDR3 has 17 amino acids. Per germline, CDR1 SEHNR and CDR2 FQNEAQ (reference sequence). CDR3 sequence: CASSPPGGTGGARGYTF. DNA of the CDR3: TGTGCCAGCAGCCCACCAGGTGGGACAGGGGGCGCGAGGGGCTACACCTTC.